This TCR beta chain was profiled in a study of regulatory T cells in long-lasting Graves disease. The V end was cut by 7 bases, the J end by 5 bases, with 23 bases between. Germline CDR1 is SNHLY and CDR2 is FYNNEI. CDR3 length: 17 residues. Described time point: persistent/refractory GD, antithyroid drugs over 5 years with positive TRAb. PBMC RNA was the source of the TCR library. This clonotype appeared many times. Both iRepertoire HTBI primers and Arm-PCR of CDR3 regions were used to build the TCR beta libraries. One entry per CDR3 protein, called by TCRdb with MiXCR from the multiplex PCR reads. The sample includes roughly 470,000 distinct CDR3 sequences, less than 25% seen only once; the top ten take 7.8%.

This sequence originates from a female donor with Graves disease. The chain combines TRBV2 with TRBJ2-2, with D possibly matching TRBD2 (6 bases). This specimen consisted of peripheral blood mononuclear cells (PBMCs), obtained when the disease was refractory, from a patient treated with antithyroid drugs. The CDR3 here is CASTKGGDWVVTGELFF. CDR3 DNA sequence: TGTGCCAGCACCAAGGGCGGGGATTGGGTGGTAACCGGGGAGCTGTTTTTT.